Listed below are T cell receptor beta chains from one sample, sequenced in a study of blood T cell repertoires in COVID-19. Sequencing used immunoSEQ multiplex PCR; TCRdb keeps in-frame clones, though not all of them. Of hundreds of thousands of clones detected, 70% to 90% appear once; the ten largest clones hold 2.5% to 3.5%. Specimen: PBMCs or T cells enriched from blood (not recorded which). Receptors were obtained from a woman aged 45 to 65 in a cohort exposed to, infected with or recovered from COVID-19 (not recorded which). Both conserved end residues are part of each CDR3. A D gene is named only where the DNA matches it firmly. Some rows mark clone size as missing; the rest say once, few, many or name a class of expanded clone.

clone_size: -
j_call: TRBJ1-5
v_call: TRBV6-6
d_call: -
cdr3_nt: TGTGCCAGCAGTGACCGGACAGTTAGCAATCAGCCCCAGCATTTT
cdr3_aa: CASSDRTVSNQPQHF

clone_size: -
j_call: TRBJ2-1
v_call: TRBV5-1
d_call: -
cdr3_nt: TGCGCCAGCGGTCCCCCAGGGGCCCATGAGCAGTTCTTC
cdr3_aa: CASGPPGAHEQFF

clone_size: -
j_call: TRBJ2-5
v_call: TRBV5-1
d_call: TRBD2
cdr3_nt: TGCGCCAGCAGCTTGAGCGGGGGGGAGCCCCAAGAGACCCAGTACTTC
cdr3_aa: CASSLSGGEPQETQYF

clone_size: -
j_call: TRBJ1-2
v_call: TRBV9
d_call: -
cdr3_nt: TGTGCCAGCAGCGTAGCTCCGGGTAGCGACTATGGCTACACCTTC
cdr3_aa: CASSVAPGSDYGYTF

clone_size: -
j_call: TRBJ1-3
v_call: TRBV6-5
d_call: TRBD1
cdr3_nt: TGTGCCAGCAGACCTACAGGGGGAGGTGGAAACACCATATATTTT
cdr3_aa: CASRPTGGGGNTIYF

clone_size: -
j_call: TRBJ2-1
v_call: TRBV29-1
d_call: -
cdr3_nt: TGCAGCGTTGATTTACGGGGTCGCGAGCAGTTCTTC
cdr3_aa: CSVDLRGREQFF

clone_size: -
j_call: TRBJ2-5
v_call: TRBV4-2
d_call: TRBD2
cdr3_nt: TGTGCCAGCAGCCAAGGTTCGGGCGGGGGGGCTGCGGAGACCCAGTACTTC
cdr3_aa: CASSQGSGGGAAETQYF

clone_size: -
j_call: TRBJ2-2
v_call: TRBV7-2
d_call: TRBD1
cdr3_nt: TGTGCCAGCAGCTCCAGCGCCACAGGGGTCTTTCACACCGGGGAGCTGTTTTTT
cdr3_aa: CASSSSATGVFHTGELFF

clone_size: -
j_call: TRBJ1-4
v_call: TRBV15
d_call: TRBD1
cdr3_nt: TGTGCCACCAGCGTCGGGACAGGGAGTGAAAAACTGTTTTTT
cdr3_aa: CATSVGTGSEKLFF

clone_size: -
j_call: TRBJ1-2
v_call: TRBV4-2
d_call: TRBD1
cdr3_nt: TGTGCCAGCAGCCAAGGCAATGCGGGACAGTCCTATGGCTACACCTTC
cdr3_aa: CASSQGNAGQSYGYTF

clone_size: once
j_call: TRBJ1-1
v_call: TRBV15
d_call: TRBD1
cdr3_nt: TGTGCCACCAGCTCCCGACAGGGGAGCACTGAAGCTTTCTTT
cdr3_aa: CATSSRQGSTEAFF

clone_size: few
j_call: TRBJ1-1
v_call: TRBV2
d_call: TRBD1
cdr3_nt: TGTGCCAGCAGTGGAGGACAGGGAAACACTGAAGCTTTCTTT
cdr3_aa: CASSGGQGNTEAFF

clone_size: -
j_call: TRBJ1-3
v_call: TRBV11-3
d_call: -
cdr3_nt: TGTGCCAGCAGCTTCAGGGGAGACGGAAACACCATATATTTT
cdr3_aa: CASSFRGDGNTIYF

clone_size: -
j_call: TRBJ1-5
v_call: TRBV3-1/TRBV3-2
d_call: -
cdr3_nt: TGTGCCAGCAGCCAAGGCTCCAGGGGAAGCAATCAGCCCCAGCATTTT
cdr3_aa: CASSQGSRGSNQPQHF

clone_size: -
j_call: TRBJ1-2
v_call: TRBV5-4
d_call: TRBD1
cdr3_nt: TGTGCCAGCAGCTTATGGCAGGGGGGCTATGGCTACACCTTC
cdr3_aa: CASSLWQGGYGYTF

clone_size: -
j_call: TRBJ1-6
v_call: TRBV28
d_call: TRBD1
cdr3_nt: TGTGCCAGCAGCCCCTCCGACAGGGATAATTCACCCCTCCACTTT
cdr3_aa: CASSPSDRDNSPLHF

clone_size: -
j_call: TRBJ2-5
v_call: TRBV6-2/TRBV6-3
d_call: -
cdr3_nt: TGTGCCAGCAGCTCCCGGGGTAGCGGAGACCAAGAGACCCAGTACTTC
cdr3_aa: CASSSRGSGDQETQYF

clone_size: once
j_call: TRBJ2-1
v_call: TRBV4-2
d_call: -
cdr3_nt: TGTGCCAGCAGCCAATCCCCGGGGTATGGAGACTCCTACAATGAGCAGTTCTTC
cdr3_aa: CASSQSPGYGDSYNEQFF